This TCR beta chain comes out of a study of tumor and adjacent non-tumor tissue in lung cancer. A remark on this clonotype: At one of its ends the junction is not consistent with the germline gene, which may arise from a read error.

RNA was extracted from bulk tissue without any cell sorting. Three rounds of nested PCR, following a modified ARM-PCR protocol, produced the TCRbeta library. TCRdb processed the multiplex PCR reads anew with MiXCR; each CDR3 protein has one entry. The sample consists of tens of thousands of distinct CDR3 sequences, roughly 80% of them appearing once. Sequencing was carried out using lung tumor tissue. The TCR sequence derives from a woman aged 50 to 60 with non-small cell lung cancer.

Here the CDR3 DNA reads TGCAGTGCCCTAGGAGCTTTTAAACCTGAACCTTTCTTT. Translating gives CSALGAFKPEPFF. This sequence joins TRBV20-1 and TRBJ1-1; D uncertain. CDR1 is DFQATT and CDR2 is SNEGSKA in the germline V gene (reference sequence). The CDR3 spans 13 residues.